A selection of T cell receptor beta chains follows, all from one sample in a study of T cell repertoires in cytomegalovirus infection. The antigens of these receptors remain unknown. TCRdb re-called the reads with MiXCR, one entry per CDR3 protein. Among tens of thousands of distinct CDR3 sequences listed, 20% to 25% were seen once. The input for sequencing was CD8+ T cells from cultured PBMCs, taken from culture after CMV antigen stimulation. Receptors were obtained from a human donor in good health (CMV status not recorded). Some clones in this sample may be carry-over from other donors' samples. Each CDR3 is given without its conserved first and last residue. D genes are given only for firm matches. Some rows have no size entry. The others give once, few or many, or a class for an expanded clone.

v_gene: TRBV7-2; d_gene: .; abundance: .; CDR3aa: ASSHDGYSYNEQF
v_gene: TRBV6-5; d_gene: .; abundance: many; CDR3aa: ASSYGQGSYEQY
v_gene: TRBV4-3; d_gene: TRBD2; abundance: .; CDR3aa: ASSQGERGAKTQY
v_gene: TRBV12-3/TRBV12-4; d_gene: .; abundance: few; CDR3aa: ASSLEATQY
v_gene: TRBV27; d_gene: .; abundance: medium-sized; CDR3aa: ASSLSKAGNTEAF
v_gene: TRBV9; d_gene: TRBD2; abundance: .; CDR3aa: ASSVVGGGPDEQF
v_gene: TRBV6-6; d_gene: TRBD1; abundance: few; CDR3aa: ASSAFSQTGPYFDQPQH
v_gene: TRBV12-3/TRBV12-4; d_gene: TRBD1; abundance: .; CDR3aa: ASSGPQRQGTSPLH
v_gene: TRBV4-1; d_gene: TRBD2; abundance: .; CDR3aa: ASSQIGTSESYEQY
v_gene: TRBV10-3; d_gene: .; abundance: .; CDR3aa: AIRSEGGATEAF
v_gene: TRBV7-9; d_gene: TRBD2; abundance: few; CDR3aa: ASSLEASGVYEQY
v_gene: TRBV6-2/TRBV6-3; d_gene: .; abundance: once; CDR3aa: ASSSRARGPETQY
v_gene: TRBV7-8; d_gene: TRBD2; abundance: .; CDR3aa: ASSSAAGGVLEQF
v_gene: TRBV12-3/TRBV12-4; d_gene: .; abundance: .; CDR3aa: ASSLATGGNQPQH
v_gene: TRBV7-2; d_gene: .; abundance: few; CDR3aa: ASSLAGMDTQY
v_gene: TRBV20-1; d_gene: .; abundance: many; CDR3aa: SARDIWGLNTEAF
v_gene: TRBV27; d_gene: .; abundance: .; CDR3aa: ASSLSDGISYNEQF
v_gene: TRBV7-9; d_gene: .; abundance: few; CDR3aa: ASSGGDRPPSGANVLT
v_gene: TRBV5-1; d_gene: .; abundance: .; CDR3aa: ASSTAETQY
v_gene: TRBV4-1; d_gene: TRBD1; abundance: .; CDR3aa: ASSPNRGPYEQY
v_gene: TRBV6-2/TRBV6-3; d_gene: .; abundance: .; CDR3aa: ASLGANTGELF
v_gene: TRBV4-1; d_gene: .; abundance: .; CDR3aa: ASSLILPGHQVMNTEAF
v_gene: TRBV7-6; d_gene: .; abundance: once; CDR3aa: AMLGPTEAF
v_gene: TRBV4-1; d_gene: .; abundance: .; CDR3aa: ASSQRDTEAF
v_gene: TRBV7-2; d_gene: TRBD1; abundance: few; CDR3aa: ASSLAGQNNEQF
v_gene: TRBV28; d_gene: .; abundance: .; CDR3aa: ASSLLQGRTEAF
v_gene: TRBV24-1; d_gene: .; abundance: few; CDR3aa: ATSDHDSYGYT
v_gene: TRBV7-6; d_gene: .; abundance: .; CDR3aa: ASSPRPGHSSYEQY
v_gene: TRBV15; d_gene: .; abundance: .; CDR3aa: ATSGVGDEQF
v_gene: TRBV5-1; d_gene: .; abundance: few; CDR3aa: ASSPDRPNEKLF
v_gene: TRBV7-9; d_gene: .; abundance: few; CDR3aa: ASSPDWEAF
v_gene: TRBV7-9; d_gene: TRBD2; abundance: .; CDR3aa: ASSLVAGRSSYEQY
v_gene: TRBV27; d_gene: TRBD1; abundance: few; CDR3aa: ASSLGQFNEQF